This T cell receptor (beta chain) came from a study of T-cell reconstitution after alpha-beta-depleted transplantation in children. It was with unique molecular identifiers that the TCRbeta library was prepared. TCRdb fed the PCR reads into MiXCR, producing one record per CDR3 protein. The data show about 640,000 distinct CDR3 sequences, 16% seen once. This clonotype was picked up many times. The sequences come from PBMCs from the stem cell graft donor, collected from the stem cell graft. The sequence derives from a human donor who donated a stem cell graft to a child with acute myeloid leukemia.

The chain's CDR3 is CSVEKGELFF. CDR3 coding DNA: TGCAGCGTTGAGAAGGGGGAGCTGTTTTTT. V is TRBV29-1 and J is TRBJ2-2, with D unclear. The germline V and J ends were trimmed by 3 bases and 8 bases, with 4 bases remaining between them. The germline V gene has CDR1 SQVTM and CDR2 ANQGSEA. This CDR3 contains 10 residues.